This T cell receptor beta chain is from a study of shared clonotypes between healthy human individuals. Study-level findings and limits: Sequencing depth was predicted to influence how clonotypes are shared among donors. Sampling was confined to blood; repertoires within tissues likely differ.

Method: immunoSEQ multiplex PCR; TCRdb's copy keeps in-frame clones and lacks some. The top ten clones hold roughly 1.9% of a sample with 550,000 to 700,000 clones, more than 70% of them seen once. The germline V gene encodes CDR1 SGHDT and CDR2 YYEEEE. This CDR3 is 17 amino acids long. V was clipped by 4 bases and J by 2 bases; unmatched bases: 12. The table lists this clone with a count of one. The antigen remains undetermined. This sequence was found in a woman between 25 and 40 years old in good health. The sample taken for sequencing was memory CD4+ T cells sorted from blood. Subset defined: CD45RA-negative fraction. The chain employs TRBV5-6 and TRBJ2-7; TRBD1 agrees at 10 bases. The CDR3 spells CASSGRGQGRKTYEQYF. As DNA, the CDR3 is TGTGCCAGCAGCGGCCGGGGACAGGGGCGGAAGACCTACGAGCAGTACTTC.